These 12 T cell receptor beta chains came from one sample sequenced in a study of T cells in tuberculosis. Sequencing used immunoSEQ multiplex PCR; TCRdb keeps in-frame clones, though not all of them. The sample holds tens of thousands of clones; more than 90% are singletons and the top ten take about a sixth. The sequencing sample was made of PBMCs. These receptor sequences come from a donor aged 10-35 years with latent tuberculosis or without tuberculosis infection. Some clones in this sample may be carry-over from other donors' samples.

CDR3 residues: CASSDRTERYTEAFF. CDR3 DNA sequence: TGTGCCAGCAGCGACCGGACAGAGCGATACACTGAAGCTTTCTTT. This rearrangement joins TRBV11-2 to TRBJ1-1; perhaps TRBD1 as D (6 bases). This CDR3 is built from 15 residues. The germline V gene encodes CDR1 SGHAT and CDR2 FQNNGV. The V and J ends lost 5 bases and 3 bases respectively, with 16 bases between them.

The sample holds one count of this clone. This sequence joins TRBV5-1 and TRBJ2-1; 13 nucleotides agree with TRBD2. With 3 bases clipped from V and 6 bases from J, the junction kept 9 bases outside the gene matches. CDR3 size: 17 residues. Germline V gives CDR1 SGHRS, CDR2 YFSETQ. The CDR3 sequence is CASSWGTSGVFGNEQFF. CDR3 nucleotides: TGCGCCAGCAGCTGGGGGACTAGCGGGGTATTCGGCAATGAGCAGTTCTTC. Combining the CDR3 with reference TRBV5-1 and TRBJ2-1 gives the whole variable domain KAGVTQTPRYLIKTRGQQVTLSCSPISGHRSVSWYQQTPGQGLQFLFEYFSETQRNKGNFPGRFSGRQFSNSRSEMNVSTLELGDSALYLCASSWGTSGVFGNEQFFGPGTRLTVL.

The chain combines TRBV18 with TRBJ1-1; D gene uncertain. The V end was cut by 5 bases, the J end by 1 base, with 8 bases between. This CDR3 has 13 residues. From germline, CDR1 is KGHSH and CDR2 LQKENI. The CDR3 nucleotides read TGTGCCAGCTCATATTCAGGGAACACTGAAGCTTTCTTT. It specifies CASSYSGNTEAFF. The whole variable domain, filled in from reference TRBV18 and TRBJ1-1, reads NAGVMQNPRHLVRRRGQEARLRCSPMKGHSHVYWYRQLPEEGLKFMVYLQKENIIDESGMPKERFSAEFPKEGPSILRIQQVVRGDSAAYFCASSYSGNTEAFFGQGTRLTVV.

V is TRBV18 and J is TRBJ1-2, with 8 bases aligning to TRBD1. The CDR3 has 15 amino acids. J gave up 6 bases and V 3 bases, and 9 bases lay outside the gene matches. Germline assignment: CDR1 KGHSH and CDR2 LQKENI. In nucleotides, the CDR3 is TGTGCCAGCTCACCCGGACAGGGAGGATTCGATGGCTACACCTTC. Translation: CASSPGQGGFDGYTF.

The V gene is TRBV2, the J gene TRBJ2-1; D not certain. V lost 3 bases, J lost 0 bases, and 6 bases lay in between. The CDR3 has 14 residues. Germline V CDR1 and CDR2: SNHLY, FYNNEI. This CDR3 reads CASSDSSSYNEQFF. The DNA for the CDR3 is TGTGCCAGCAGTGACTCGAGCTCCTACAATGAGCAGTTCTTC.

The chain uses TRBV11-2 and TRBJ2-3; TRBD2 matches 8 bases. Unmatched junction bases numbered 8, after V lost 1 base and J lost 5 bases. Germline CDR1 is SGHAT and CDR2 is FQNNGV. The CDR3 extends over 16 amino acids. Here the CDR3 reads CASSLGSAGEGDTQYF. The CDR3 region has the DNA TGTGCCAGCAGCTTAGGGTCAGCGGGGGAGGGAGATACGCAGTATTTT.

V is TRBV7-9 and J is TRBJ2-3, with D uncertain. The CDR3 has 19 amino acids. Trimming shortened V by 1 base and J by 2 bases, and 22 bases separated the two germline ends. CDR1 SEHNR and CDR2 FQNEAQ come from the germline V gene (reference sequence). For the CDR3, the DNA is TGTGCCAGCAGCTTAGTCGTCATCAATCCAAACCGCGACACAGATACGCAGTATTTT. Encoded protein: CASSLVVINPNRDTDTQYF.

V gene TRBV7-9 combines with J gene TRBJ2-3; TRBD2 matches 7 bases. The germline V gene encodes CDR1 SEHNR and CDR2 FQNEAQ (reference sequence). This CDR3 contains 17 residues. V lost 10 bases and J lost 3; bases outside the gene matches: 19. CDR3 nucleotides: TGTGCCACGTACTGGTCCCTGTGGCGGGAGAGGACAGATACGCAGTATTTT. This encodes CATYWSLWRERTDTQYF.

This chain joins TRBV5-1 and TRBJ2-2, with 11 nucleotides matching TRBD2. V was pared by 7 bases and J by 4 bases, with 6 bases of the junction left unmatched. The CDR3 runs 15 residues. Germline CDR1 reads SGHRS; CDR2 reads YFSETQ. DNA for the CDR3: TGCGCCAGCTCCCTCGGGACTAGCGGCACCGGGGAGCTGTTTTTT. This translates into CASSLGTSGTGELFF.

The chain joins TRBV19 to TRBJ2-7, with a weak D call TRBD2 (7 bases). V dropped 8 bases and J dropped 3 bases, with 17 bases sitting between them. The germline CDR1 and CDR2 sequences are LNHDA and SQIVND (reference sequence). This CDR3 has 14 residues. CDR3 residues: CASGGAGANYEQYF. CDR3 in DNA: TGTGCCAGTGGGGGTGCGGGGGCCAACTACGAGCAGTACTTC.

V and J are TRBV2 and TRBJ2-3; 9 nucleotides line up with TRBD2. V lost 6 bases to trimming and J lost 1 base; unmatched junction nucleotides: 8. CDR1 is SNHLY, CDR2 FYNNEI, per germline. This CDR3 has 16 amino acids. The CDR3 DNA sequence: TGTGCCAGCAGGACCGTCCTAGCGGGGCGCACAGATACGCAGTATTTT. Protein product: CASRTVLAGRTDTQYF.

V usage is TRBV6-5 and J usage is TRBJ2-2, with D possibly being TRBD1 (5 bases). V was trimmed by 5 bases and J by 3 bases, leaving 10 bases between them. The CDR3 runs to 14 residues. From germline, CDR1 is MNHEY and CDR2 SVGAGI. CDR3 sequence: CASSRDRHTGELFF. The CDR3 DNA reads TGTGCCAGCAGTCGAGACAGACACACCGGGGAGCTGTTTTTT.